Sequencing of this T cell receptor beta chain was carried out in a study of blood T cell repertoires in COVID-19. Study background: Collection of acute and convalescent COVID-19 samples took place in the United States, Italy and Spain. T cells, B-cell-depleted T cells, or PBMCs provided the cDNA or gDNA that served as material.

Germline V gene sequence: CDR1 SQVTM, CDR2 ANQGSEA. The germline V and J ends were trimmed by 7 bases and 2 bases, with 18 bases remaining between them. CDR3 size: 14 residues. Per the original data handling: Estimation of nucleated cell counts relied on the amplification of reference gene primers. TCRdb's copy holds only in-frame clones and misses some; the assay was immunoSEQ multiplex PCR. V, J and clone size reflect that table, while D and trimming were determined from the DNA. The sample lists around 250,000 clones, about 84% occurring once. Input material: peripheral blood. This rearrangement joins TRBV29-1 to TRBJ2-7; weak D call: TRBD2 (7 bases). This TCR derives from a man older than 75 with acute or convalescent COVID-19. The CDR3 protein is CSAEGGRGTYEQYF. CDR3 nucleotides: TGCAGCGCTGAGGGGGGGAGAGGGACCTACGAGCAGTACTTC.